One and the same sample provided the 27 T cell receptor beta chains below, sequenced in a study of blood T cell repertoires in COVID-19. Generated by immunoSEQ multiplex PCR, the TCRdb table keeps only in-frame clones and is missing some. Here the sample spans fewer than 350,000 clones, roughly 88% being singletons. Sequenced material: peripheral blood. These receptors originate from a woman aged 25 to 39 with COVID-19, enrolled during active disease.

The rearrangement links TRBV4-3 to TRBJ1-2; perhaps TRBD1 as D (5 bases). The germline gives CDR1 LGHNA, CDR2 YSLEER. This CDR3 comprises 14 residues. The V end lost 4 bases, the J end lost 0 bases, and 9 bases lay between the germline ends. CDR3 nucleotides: TGCGCCAGCAGCCCAGGGCCTGCTAACTATGGCTACACCTTC. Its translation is CASSPGPANYGYTF.

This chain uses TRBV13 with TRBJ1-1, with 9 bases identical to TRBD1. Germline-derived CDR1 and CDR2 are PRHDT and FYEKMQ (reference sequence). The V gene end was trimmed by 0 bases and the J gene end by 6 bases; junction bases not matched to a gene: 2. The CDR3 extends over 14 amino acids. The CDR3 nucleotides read TGTGCCAGCAGCTTAGGCCGACAGGGGGCTGAAGCTTTCTTT. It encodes CASSLGRQGAEAFF.

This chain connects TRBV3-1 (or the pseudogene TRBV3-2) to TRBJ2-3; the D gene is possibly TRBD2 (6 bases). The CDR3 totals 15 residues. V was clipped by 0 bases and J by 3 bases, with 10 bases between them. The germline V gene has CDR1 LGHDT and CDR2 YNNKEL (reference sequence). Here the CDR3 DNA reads TGTGCCAGCAGCCAAGATCCTCGGGGGACAGATACGCAGTATTTT. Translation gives CASSQDPRGTDTQYF.

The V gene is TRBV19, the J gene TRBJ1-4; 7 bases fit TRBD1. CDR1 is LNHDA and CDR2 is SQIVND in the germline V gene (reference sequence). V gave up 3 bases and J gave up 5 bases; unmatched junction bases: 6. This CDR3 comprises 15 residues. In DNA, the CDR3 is TGTGCCAGTAGTATTTCGACAGGGCGGAATGAAAAACTGTTTTTT. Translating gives CASSISTGRNEKLFF.

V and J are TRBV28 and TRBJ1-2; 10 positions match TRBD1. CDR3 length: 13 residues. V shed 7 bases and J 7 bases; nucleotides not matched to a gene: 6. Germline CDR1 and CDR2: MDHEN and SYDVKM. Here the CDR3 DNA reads TGTGCCAGCAAAAGACAGGGGGCTACTGGCTACACCTTC. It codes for CASKRQGATGYTF.

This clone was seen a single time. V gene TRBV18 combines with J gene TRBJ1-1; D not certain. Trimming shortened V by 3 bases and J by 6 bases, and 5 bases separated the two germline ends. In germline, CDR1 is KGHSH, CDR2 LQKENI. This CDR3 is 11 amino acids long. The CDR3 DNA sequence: TGTGCCAGCTCACCGGACTCTGAAGCTTTCTTT. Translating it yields CASSPDSEAFF.

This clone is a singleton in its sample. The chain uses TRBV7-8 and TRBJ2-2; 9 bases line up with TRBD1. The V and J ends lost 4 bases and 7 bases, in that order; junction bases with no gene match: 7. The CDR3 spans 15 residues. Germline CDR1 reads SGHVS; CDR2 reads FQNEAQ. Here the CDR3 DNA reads TGTGCCAGCAGCTCATTGGACAGGGGTGGCGGGGAGCTGTTTTTT. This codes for CASSSLDRGGGELFF. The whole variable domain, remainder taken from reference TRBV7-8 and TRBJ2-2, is GAGVSQSPRYKVAKRGQDVALRCDPISGHVSLFWYQQALGQGPEFLTYFQNEAQLDKSGLPSDRFFAERPEGSVSTLKIQRTQQEDSAVYLCASSSLDRGGGELFFGEGSRLTVL.

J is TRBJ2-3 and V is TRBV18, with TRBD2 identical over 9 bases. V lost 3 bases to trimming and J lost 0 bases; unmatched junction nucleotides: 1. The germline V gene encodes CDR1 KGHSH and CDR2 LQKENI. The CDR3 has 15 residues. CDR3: CASSPTSGSTDTQYF. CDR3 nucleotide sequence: TGTGCCAGCTCACCGACTAGCGGAAGCACAGATACGCAGTATTTT.

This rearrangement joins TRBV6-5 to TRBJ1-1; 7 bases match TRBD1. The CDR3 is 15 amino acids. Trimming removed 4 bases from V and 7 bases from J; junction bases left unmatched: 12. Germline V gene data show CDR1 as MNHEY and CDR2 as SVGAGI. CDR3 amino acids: CASSSRIRGAGEAFF. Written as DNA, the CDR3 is TGTGCCAGCAGTTCCAGAATCAGGGGGGCCGGTGAAGCTTTCTTT.

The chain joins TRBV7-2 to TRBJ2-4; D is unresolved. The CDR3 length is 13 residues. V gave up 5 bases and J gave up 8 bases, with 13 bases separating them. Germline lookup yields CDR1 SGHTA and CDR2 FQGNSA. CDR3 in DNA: TGTGCCAGCAGCGGCCCGACTTGGGACATTCAGTACTTC. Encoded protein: CASSGPTWDIQYF.

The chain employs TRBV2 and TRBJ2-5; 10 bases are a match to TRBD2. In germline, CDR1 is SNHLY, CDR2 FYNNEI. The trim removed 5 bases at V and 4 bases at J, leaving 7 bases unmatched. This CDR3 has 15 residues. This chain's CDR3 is CASSPLAGIGETQYF. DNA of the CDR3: TGTGCCAGCAGTCCACTAGCGGGGATAGGAGAGACCCAGTACTTC.

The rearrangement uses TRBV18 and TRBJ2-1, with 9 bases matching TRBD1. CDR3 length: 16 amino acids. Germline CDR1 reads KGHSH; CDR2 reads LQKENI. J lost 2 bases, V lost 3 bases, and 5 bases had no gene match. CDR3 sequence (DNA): TGTGCCAGCTCACCCACATACAGGGGGCCCTACAATGAGCAGTTCTTC. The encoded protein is CASSPTYRGPYNEQFF. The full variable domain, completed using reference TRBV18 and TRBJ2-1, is NAGVMQNPRHLVRRRGQEARLRCSPMKGHSHVYWYRQLPEEGLKFMVYLQKENIIDESGMPKERFSAEFPKEGPSILRIQQVVRGDSAAYFCASSPTYRGPYNEQFFGPGTRLTVL.

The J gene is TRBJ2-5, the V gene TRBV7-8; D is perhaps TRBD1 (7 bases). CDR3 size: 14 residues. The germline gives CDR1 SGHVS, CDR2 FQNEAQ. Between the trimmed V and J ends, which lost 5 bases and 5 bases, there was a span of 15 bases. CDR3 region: CASSPPGGTETQYF. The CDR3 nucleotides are TGTGCCAGCAGCCCTCCAGGGGGGACGGAGACCCAGTACTTC.

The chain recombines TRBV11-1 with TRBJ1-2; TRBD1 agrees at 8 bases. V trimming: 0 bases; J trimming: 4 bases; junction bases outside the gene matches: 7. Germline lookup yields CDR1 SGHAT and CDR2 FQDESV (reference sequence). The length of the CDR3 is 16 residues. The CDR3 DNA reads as TGTGCCAGCAGCTTAGCGGGGACAGGCCTGCGCTATGGCTACACCTTC. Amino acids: CASSLAGTGLRYGYTF.

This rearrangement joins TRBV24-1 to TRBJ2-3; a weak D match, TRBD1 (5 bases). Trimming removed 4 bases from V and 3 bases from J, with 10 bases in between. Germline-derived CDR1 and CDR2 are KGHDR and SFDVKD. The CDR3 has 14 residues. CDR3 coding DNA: TGTGCCACCAGTGACCCGGACAAAACAGATACGCAGTATTTT. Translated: CATSDPDKTDTQYF.

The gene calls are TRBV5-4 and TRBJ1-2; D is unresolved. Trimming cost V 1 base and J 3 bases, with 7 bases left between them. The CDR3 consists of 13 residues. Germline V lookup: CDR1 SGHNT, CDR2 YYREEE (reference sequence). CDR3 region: CASSLTVDYGYTF. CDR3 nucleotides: TGTGCCAGCAGCTTGACCGTAGACTATGGCTACACCTTC.

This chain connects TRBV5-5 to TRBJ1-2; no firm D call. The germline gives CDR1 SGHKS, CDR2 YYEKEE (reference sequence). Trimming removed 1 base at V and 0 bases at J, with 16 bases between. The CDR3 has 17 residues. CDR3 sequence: CASSLFISPGSNYGYTF. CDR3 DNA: TGTGCCAGCAGCTTGTTCATCTCTCCGGGGTCTAACTATGGCTACACCTTC.

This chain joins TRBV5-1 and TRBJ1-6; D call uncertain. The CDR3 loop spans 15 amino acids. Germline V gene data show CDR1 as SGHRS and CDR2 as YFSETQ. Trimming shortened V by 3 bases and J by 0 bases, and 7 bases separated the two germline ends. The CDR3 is CASSSDISYNSPLHF. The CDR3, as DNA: TGCGCCAGCAGCTCCGACATCTCCTATAATTCACCCCTCCACTTT. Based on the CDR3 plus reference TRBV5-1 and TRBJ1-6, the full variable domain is KAGVTQTPRYLIKTRGQQVTLSCSPISGHRSVSWYQQTPGQGLQFLFEYFSETQRNKGNFPGRFSGRQFSNSRSEMNVSTLELGDSALYLCASSSDISYNSPLHFGNGTRLTVT.

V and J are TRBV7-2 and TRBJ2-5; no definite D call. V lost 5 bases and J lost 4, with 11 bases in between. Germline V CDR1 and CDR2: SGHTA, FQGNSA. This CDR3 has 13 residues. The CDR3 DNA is TGTGCCAGCAGCCCAGACTTATTAGAGACCCAGTACTTC. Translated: CASSPDLLETQYF.

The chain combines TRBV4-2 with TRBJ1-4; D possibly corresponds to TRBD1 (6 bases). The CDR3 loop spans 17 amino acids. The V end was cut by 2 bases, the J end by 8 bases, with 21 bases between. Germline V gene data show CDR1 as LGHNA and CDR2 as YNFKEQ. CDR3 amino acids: CASSQPLTGSKREKLFF. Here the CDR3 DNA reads TGTGCCAGCAGCCAACCCCTTACAGGGTCGAAAAGAGAAAAACTGTTTTTT.

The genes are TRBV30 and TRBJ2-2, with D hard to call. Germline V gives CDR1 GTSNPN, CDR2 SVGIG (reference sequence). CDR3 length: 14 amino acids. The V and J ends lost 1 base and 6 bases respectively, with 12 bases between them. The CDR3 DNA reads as TGTGCCTGGAGTGAACGGGTTACCCCCGGGGAGCTGTTTTTT. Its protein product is CAWSERVTPGELFF.

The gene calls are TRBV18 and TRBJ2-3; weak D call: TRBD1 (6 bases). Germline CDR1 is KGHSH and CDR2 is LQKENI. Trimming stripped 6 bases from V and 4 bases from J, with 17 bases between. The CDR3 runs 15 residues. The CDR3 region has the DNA TGTGCCAGCTCCCGTCCCGGGACATGGGCAGATACGCAGTATTTT. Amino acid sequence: CASSRPGTWADTQYF.

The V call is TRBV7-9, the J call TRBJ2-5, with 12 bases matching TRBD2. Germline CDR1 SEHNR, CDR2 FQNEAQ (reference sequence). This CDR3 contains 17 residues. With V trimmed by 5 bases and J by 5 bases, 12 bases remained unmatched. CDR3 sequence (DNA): TGTGCCAGCAGCCATACTAGCGGGGGGCCTAAGGGGGAGACCCAGTACTTC. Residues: CASSHTSGGPKGETQYF.

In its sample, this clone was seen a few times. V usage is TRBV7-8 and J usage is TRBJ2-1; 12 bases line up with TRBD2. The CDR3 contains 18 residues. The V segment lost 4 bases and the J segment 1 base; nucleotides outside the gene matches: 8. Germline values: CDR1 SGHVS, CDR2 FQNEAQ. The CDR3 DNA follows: TGTGCCAGCAGCTCAACTAGCGGGGGGCCTGGGTCCTACAATGAGCAGTTCTTC. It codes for CASSSTSGGPGSYNEQFF.

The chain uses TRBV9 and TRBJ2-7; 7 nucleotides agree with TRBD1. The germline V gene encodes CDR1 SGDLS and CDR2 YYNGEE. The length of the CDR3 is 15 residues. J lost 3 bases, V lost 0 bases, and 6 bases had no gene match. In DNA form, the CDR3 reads TGTGCCAGCAGCGTAGACGGGACAGCACACTACGAGCAGTACTTC. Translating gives CASSVDGTAHYEQYF.

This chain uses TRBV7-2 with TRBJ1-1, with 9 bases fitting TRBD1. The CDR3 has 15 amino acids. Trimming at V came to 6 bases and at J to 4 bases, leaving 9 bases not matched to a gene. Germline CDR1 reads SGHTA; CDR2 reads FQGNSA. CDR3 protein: CASRNTGGASTEAFF. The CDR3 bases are TGTGCCAGCAGAAATACAGGGGGCGCGAGCACTGAAGCTTTCTTT. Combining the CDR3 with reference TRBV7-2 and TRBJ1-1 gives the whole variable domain GAGVSQSPSNKVTEKGKDVELRCDPISGHTALYWYRQSLGQGLEFLIYFQGNSAPDKSGLPSDRFSAERTGGSVSTLTIQRTQQEDSAVYLCASRNTGGASTEAFFGQGTRLTVV.

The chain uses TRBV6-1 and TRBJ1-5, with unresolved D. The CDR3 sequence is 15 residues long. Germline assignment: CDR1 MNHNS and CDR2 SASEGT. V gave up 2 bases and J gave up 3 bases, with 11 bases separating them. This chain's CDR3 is CASSEMAVSNQPQHF. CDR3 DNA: TGTGCCAGCAGTGAAATGGCAGTTTCCAATCAGCCCCAGCATTTT.